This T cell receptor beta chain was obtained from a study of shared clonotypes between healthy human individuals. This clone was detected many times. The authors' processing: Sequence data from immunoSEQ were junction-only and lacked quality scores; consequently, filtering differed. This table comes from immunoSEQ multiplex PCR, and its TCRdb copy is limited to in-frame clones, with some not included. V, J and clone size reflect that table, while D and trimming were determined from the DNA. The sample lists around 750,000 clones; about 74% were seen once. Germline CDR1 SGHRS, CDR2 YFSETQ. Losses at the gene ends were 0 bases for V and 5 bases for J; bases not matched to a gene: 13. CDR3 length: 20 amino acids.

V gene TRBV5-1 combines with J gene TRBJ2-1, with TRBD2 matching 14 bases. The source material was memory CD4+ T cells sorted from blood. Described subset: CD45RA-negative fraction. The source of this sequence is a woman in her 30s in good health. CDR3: CASSLGWAGTSGSRNNEQFF. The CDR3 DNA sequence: TGCGCCAGCAGCTTGGGTTGGGCCGGGACTAGCGGGAGTCGGAACAATGAGCAGTTCTTC. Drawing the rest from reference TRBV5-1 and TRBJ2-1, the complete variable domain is KAGVTQTPRYLIKTRGQQVTLSCSPISGHRSVSWYQQTPGQGLQFLFEYFSETQRNKGNFPGRFSGRQFSNSRSEMNVSTLELGDSALYLCASSLGWAGTSGSRNNEQFFGPGTRLTVL.